This TCR beta chain was captured in a study of blood T cell repertoires in COVID-19. Study-wide background: Spain, Italy and the United States supplied samples that represented acute and convalescent COVID-19.

In the original workflow: Researchers report that nucleated cell counts were estimated from reference gene primer amplification. Method: immunoSEQ multiplex PCR; TCRdb's copy keeps in-frame clones and lacks some. D and trimming come from the DNA, and the V and J calls and clone size come from that table. Of 140,000 to 150,000 clones in the sample, around 86% were seen once. This study enrolled people aged roughly 18 to 89 from 24 US geographic areas. Cohort placement rested on clinical history that participants reported themselves. The V gene's germline CDR1 is MNHNY and CDR2 SVGAGI (reference sequence). The V gene end was trimmed by 2 bases and the J gene end by 9 bases; junction bases not matched to a gene: 6. CDR3 length: 14 residues.

The TCR sequence derives from a man between 45 and 60 years old who had recovered from COVID-19. The material sequenced was PBMCs or T cells enriched from blood (not recorded which). The chain recombines TRBV6-6 with TRBJ1-5; TRBD1 matches at 8 bases. As DNA, the CDR3 is TGTGCCAGCAGTTACGGCCAGGGGGCGTTGCCCCAGCATTTT. Translation: CASSYGQGALPQHF.